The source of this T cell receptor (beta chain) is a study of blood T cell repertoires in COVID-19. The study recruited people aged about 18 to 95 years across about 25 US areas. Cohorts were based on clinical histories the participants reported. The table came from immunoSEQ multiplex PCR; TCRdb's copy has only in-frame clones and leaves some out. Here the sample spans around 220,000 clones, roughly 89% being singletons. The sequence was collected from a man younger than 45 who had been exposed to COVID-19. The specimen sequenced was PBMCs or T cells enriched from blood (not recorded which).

This CDR3 is CASSGETGGIGKTQYF. In nucleotides, the CDR3 is TGCGCCAGCAGTGGGGAGACAGGGGGCATCGGAAAGACCCAGTACTTC. The chain recombines TRBV10-2 with TRBJ2-5; 10 nucleotides line up with TRBD1. Germline lookup yields CDR1 WSHSY and CDR2 SAAADI. Trimming took 4 bases from V and 6 from J; bases not matched to a gene: 11. The CDR3 has 16 amino acids.